This TCR beta chain originates from a study of blood T cells in healthy people across ages. Study-wide results and limits: The study could not conclusively compare naive and antigen-experienced cells, given its unsorted PBMCs. A roughly linear age-dependent decrease characterized TCR beta diversity per million T cells.

The CDR3 is made up of 17 amino acids. V shed 4 bases and J 5 bases; nucleotides not matched to a gene: 11. Per germline, CDR1 ENHRY and CDR2 SYGVKD. This clonotype was recorded a few times. What it binds is unknown. Caucasian individuals from Russia who were healthy and aged about 6 to 95 acted as donors. Ten milliliters of peripheral blood were drawn from each donor. Combining a sample-barcoded 5' primer with a J-beta primer mix, a second PCR ran for about 7 to 11 cycles. TCRdb redid the calling of the 5' RACE reads with MiXCR, one entry per CDR3 protein. The table records roughly 1,500,000 distinct CDR3 sequences, 34% of them present only once.

This TCR came from a woman aged 25 to 45 in good health. Sequences were obtained from blood. The chain is built from TRBV10-3 and TRBJ2-3; 11 bases agree with TRBD2. Here the CDR3 DNA reads TGTGCCATCAGTGCAGCGCAGATAGCGGGGGGGCGAGATACGCAGTATTTT. Translation: CAISAAQIAGGRDTQYF.